This T cell receptor beta chain was obtained from a study of identical twins (dated by TCRdb to about 2016). Context from the whole study: To test whether fetal clonotypes persist, this study deep-sequenced TCR alpha and beta repertoires from monozygotic twins, from unrelated adults of various ages, and from cord blood. Replicate twin experiments were performed at different times using different library preparation protocols to rule out contamination. Findings and caveats that apply to the study as a whole: In monozygotic twins, recombination models systematically underestimated out-of-frame TCR alpha sharing, but the models matched the sharing seen between unrelated individuals. Because the same donors could not be followed over many years, the conclusions depended on cross-sectional statistical analysis. Fewer insertions were carried by abundant cord blood beta clonotypes, a similar but weaker trend appeared in young adult naive repertoires, and no such trend appeared in memory repertoires. Compared with coincidental sharing between unrelated individuals, an excess of low generation-probability sequences was observed among out-of-frame TCR alpha sequences shared between twins. Zero-insertion analyses could be partly confounded by invariant T cells such as MAIT and iNKT, though diverse VJ usage argued against such confounding for most clonotypes. The excess sharing between twins in beta out-of-frame sequences was weaker because fewer shared sequences reduced the signal-to-noise ratio.

The CDR3 covers 16 residues, taking in both the cysteine and the phenylalanine. Only the CDR3 part of the read is kept: 48 bases, read in frame from the first base. Trimmed from V: 6 bases; trimmed from J: 4 bases; junction bases lacking a gene match: 10. As encoded in the germline V gene (reference sequence), CDR1 is DFQATT while CDR2 is SNEGSKA. Every donor in the study was a healthy Caucasian. The researchers also sequenced three unrelated adults who were not twins: a male aged 18 to 29, a male aged 50 to 60, and a female aged 50 to 60. Miltenyi CD45RO+ enrichment and human naive T-cell isolation kits were used to isolate memory (CD45RO+) and naive T cells from PBMC. Libraries were made using 5' RACE. The run used an Illumina HiSeq 2000. Template switching added a universal primer binding site, and the final cDNA carried a unique molecular identifier that allowed TCR cDNA molecules to be counted accurately. Specific primers in the conserved constant-segment region were used to synthesize first-strand cDNA for TCR alpha and beta chains. To control for contamination, each cDNA library was double barcoded with a SMART-Mk sample barcode plus Illumina barcodes. TruSeq adapter sequences and Illumina sample barcodes were added in two successive PCR steps. The TCR alpha and beta cDNA libraries were sequenced on the Illumina HiSeq platform using custom primers. Turning to the authors' computational methods: MiGEC processed the raw reads to extract unique molecular identifiers, while MiXCR was used to determine the CDR3 positions. For each individual, recombination models were inferred using an EM algorithm with the repgenHMM and IGoR tools. The analysis of shared clonotypes was done with the tcR package in R, with sharing normalized by the product of cloneset sizes. To study raw recombination free of thymic and clonal selection effects, out-of-frame nonproductive sequences were analyzed. TCRdb reworked the public reads: Q25 trimming with fastp, MiXCR clone assembly, productive beta chains retained. Rows with a matching CDR3 protein are joined into one entry that keeps the most common DNA and genes. TCRdb's processing, not the study's, gives the V and J calls here. The table for this sample lists more than 650,000 distinct CDR3 sequences; roughly 6% of them were counted only once. The top ten clones comprise 1.5% to 2% of the sample.

This clonotype was detected a few times. Its binding antigen is unknown. No clone much larger than this one lies a single base away; base qualities are absent. Sequencing was carried out using naive T cells sorted from blood. The cell subset or site tag for this specimen amounts to: cells isolated with a human naive T-cell isolation kit. The receptor chain draws on TRBV20-1 and TRBJ2-1; 12 middle bases align to TRBD2. The clonotype comes from a man younger than 35 in good health. The nucleotide sequence is given as TGCAGTGCCCTGCCCCGGACTAGCGGGATGTACAATGAGCAGTTCTTC. Protein translation: CSALPRTSGMYNEQFF.